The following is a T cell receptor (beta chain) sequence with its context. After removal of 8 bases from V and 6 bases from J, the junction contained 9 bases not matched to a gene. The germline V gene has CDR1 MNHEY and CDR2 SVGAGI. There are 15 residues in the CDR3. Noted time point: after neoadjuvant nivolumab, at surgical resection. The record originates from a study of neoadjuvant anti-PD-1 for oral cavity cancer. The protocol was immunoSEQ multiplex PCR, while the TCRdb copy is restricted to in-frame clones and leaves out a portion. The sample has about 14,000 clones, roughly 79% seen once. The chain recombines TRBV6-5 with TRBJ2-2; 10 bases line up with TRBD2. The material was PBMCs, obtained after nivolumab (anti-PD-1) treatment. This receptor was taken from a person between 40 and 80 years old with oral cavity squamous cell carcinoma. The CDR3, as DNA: TGTGCCAGCGGGCCTCTAGCGGGAGTAGCCGGGGAGCTGTTTTTT. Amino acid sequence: CASGPLAGVAGELFF.